The T cell receptor (beta chain) described here comes from a study of shared clonotypes between healthy human individuals. Study as a whole: Two female and three male donors aged 18 to 49 were enrolled. Study results and limitations: Among donors, the sharing of clonotypes was expected to be influenced by sequencing depth.

The CDR3 consists of 19 residues. From germline, CDR1 is MGHRA and CDR2 YSYEKL. Sequencing of unsorted PBMC DNA was carried out using ten immunoSEQ deep assay plates. The protocol was immunoSEQ multiplex PCR, while the TCRdb copy is restricted to in-frame clones and leaves out a portion. The data show hundreds of thousands of clones, 60% to 80% seen once. For this clone: The antigen is not known.

With unsorted samples, genomic DNA was obtained from some 100 million PBMCs. Sequencing used PBMCs. V and J are TRBV4-1 and TRBJ2-5, with D perhaps TRBD2 (6 bases). The J call is doubtful: the DNA matches TRBJ2-7 better. This TCR was recovered from a woman in her thirties or forties in good health. Some clones in this sample may be carry-over from other donors' samples. The CDR3: CASSQGSGLLTGANYEQYF. Written as DNA, the CDR3 is TGCGCCAGCAGCCAAGGCTCGGGTCTCCTGACGGGAGCGAACTACGAGCAGTACTTC.